The entry below describes one TCR beta chain. This clone's antigen is unknown. Base quality data are lacking; no much larger clone is found one base away. V loses 3 bases of germline sequence and J loses 6 bases, and the interval between the two ends is 14 bases. Looking up the germline V gene yields CDR1 SNHLY and CDR2 FYNNEI. Spanning cysteine to phenylalanine, the CDR3 consists of 15 amino acids. Of all the DNA, just the CDR3 is kept, 45 bases in frame from base 1. These data are taken from a study of T cell changes during pregnancy in multiple sclerosis (dated by TCRdb to the late 2010s). About the study as a whole: In women with multiple sclerosis, the researchers looked at how the T cell repertoire shifted as pregnancy progressed.

The library was produced with the immunoSEQ multiplex PCR assay. What TCRdb holds here is the immuneACCESS table cut down to in-frame rearrangements. Part of the clones is not present; checked against another copy, under half of the missing clones reflect an unresolved V gene, and the others are unexplained. For this sample the table gives approximately 48,000 clones, of which around 94% were detected only once. The top ten clones comprise 0.55% to 0.75% of the sample. Rearrangement joined TRBV2 to TRBJ1-4, with the D gene not confidently named. The receptor comes from a female donor with multiple sclerosis, enrolled in a pregnancy study. The material was CD4+ T cells from peripheral blood mononuclear cells, obtained in the second trimester of pregnancy. The CDR3: CASSERTGKYEKLFF. Here is the DNA: TGTGCCAGCAGTGAGAGAACGGGGAAATATGAAAAACTGTTTTTT.